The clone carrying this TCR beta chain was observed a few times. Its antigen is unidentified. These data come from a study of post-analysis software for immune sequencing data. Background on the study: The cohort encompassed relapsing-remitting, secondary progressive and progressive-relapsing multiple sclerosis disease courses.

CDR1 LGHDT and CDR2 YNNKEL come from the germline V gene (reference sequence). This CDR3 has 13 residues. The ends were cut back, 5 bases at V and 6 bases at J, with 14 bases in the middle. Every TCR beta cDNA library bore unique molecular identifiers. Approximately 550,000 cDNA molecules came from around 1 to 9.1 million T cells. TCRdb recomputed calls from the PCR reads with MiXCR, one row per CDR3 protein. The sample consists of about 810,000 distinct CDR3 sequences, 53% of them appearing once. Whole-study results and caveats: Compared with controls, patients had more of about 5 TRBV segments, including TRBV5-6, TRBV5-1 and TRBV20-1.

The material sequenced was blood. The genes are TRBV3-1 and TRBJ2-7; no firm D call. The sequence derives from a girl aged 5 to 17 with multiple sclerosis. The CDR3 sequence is CASSGIGKREQYF. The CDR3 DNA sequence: TGTGCCAGCAGCGGTATAGGGAAACGCGAGCAGTACTTC.